The T cell receptor beta chain under discussion was sequenced for a study of CD8 T cells in Susac syndrome. The sequenced target, TCR beta, came from blood CD8+ and CD4+ T cells. TEMRA cells were FACS-enriched, unlike CD8+ and CD4+ T cells, which were negatively isolated. This clonotype was detected once. Its target is unknown. CDR3 length: 15 residues. Deletions cut 1 base from V and 3 bases from J, with 10 bases between. From germline, CDR1 is MNHNS and CDR2 SASEGT. Broader study findings: Regarding the TCR sequencing and HLA analysis, the study admitted that a relatively small number of individuals were involved.

The RNA input was about 0.5 to 1 ug, and it was reverse transcribed with random hexamers. TCRdb reprocessed the immunoSEQ multiplex PCR reads via MiXCR and lists one record per CDR3 protein. The table has over 350,000 distinct CDR3 sequences, more than 80% seen once. The chain is built from TRBV6-1 and TRBJ1-3; D unclear. The receptor was derived from a human donor with multiple sclerosis. The sample consisted of CD8+ T cells from PBMCs. The CDR3 bases are TGTGCCAGCAGTGAAGGGACCGCGGGTGGAAACACCATATATTTT. Amino acid sequence: CASSEGTAGGNTIYF.